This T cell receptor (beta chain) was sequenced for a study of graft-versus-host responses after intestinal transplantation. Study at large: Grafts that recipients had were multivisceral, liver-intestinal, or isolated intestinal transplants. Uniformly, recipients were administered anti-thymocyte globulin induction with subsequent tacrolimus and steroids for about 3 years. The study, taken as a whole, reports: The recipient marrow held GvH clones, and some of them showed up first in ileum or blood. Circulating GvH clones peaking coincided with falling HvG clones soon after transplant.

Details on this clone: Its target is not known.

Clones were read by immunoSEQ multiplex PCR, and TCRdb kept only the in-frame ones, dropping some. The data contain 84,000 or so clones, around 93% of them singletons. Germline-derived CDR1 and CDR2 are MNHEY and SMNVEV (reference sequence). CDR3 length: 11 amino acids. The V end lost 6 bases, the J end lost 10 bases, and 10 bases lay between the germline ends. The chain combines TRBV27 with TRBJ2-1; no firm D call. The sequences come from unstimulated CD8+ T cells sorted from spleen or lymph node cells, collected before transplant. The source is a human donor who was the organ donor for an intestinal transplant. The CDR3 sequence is CASSNGLEQFF. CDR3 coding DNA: TGTGCCAGCAGCAATGGGCTAGAGCAGTTCTTC.